Sequencing of this T cell receptor beta chain was carried out in a study of cytomegalovirus exposure and HLA in healthy donors (dated by TCRdb to about 2017). With respect to the entire study: An earlier analysis of approximately 590 of the donors reported 250 to 300 Gb of sequence data and some 120 million unique TCR beta sequences from about 200 million T cells. The later analysis used no new phenotypic data to find candidate immune exposures, relying instead on TCR beta sequences and their occurrence across donors. Among some 410 genotyped donors of the cohort, an average of 235,054 unique TCR beta nucleotide sequences were sequenced per donor, roughly 18% of them non-productive. Both class I and class II loci were covered by HLA typing, at four-digit resolution. In addition to the first cohort of 500 to 850 subjects, a separate validation cohort of approximately 130 different subjects was used. All discovery cohort repertoires had been generated on a single sequencing platform. Around 330 gigabases of sequencing data and around 80 million unique TCR sequences made up an early release that covered approximately 700 HLA-typed donors. Typing coverage varied by locus: 629-630 donors for A, B, C, DRB1 and DQB1; approximately 520 for DQA1; about 570 for DPA1; some 470 for DPB1. The study aimed to test whether signatures of past pathogen exposure could be identified by cataloging public T cell receptors. Genome-wide SNP genotypes for about 65% of the roughly 670 donors were used in a later genetic analysis, which treated that subset as a discovery cohort. The T cell repertoires of around 670 subjects were profiled by immunosequencing and related to cytomegalovirus serostatus. High-throughput TCR immunosequencing, statistical association of individual TCRs with disease status, and machine learning were combined to predict cytomegalovirus infection status. Donor age, sex, ethnicity and CMV serostatus were collected together with the repertoire data. A handful of DR-DQ haplotypes were handled as single units for association and clustering because linkage in the cohort was strong. Among the approximately 400 genotyped donors, around 81% belonged to the genetic ancestry cluster associated with self-reported Caucasian donors. A later analysis re-examined previously published TCR beta repertoires from just over 650 donors and added high-resolution HLA genotyping to investigate patterns of TCR occurrence. An earlier analysis of some 500 of the donors applied high-throughput TCR beta sequencing to assess whether each TCR beta V gene segment acted as functional or pseudogenic.

This clone was seen only once. No cognate antigen has been identified for it. No qualities accompany the bases; no much larger clone lies one base away. The CDR1 and CDR2 encoded by the germline V gene are KGHSH and LQKENI. The junction shows trimming of 5 bases on V and 1 base on J, plus 8 bases between the germline ends. The CDR3 starts with the cysteine, ends with the phenylalanine, and has 13 residues. The retained sequence is limited to the CDR3, 39 bases, with the frame set at the first base. The full study reports these points: A further reported finding was that TCR beta sequences accurately predicted the HLA-A and HLA-B alleles for most subjects in the first cohort. HLA typing was unavailable for some donors at each locus, so association tests used only the typed subset. Because the 87-base-pair reads could not distinguish some IMGT-functional V segments, including TRBV6-2 and TRBV6-3, those segments were excluded. Linkage disequilibrium might explain the correlated functional status among segregating V segments, but an unknown experimental factor could not be excluded. When HLA alleles, especially DR and DQ, strongly co-occurred, TCR associations were difficult to assign to individual alleles. In a later analysis, the rate of TCR association differed among HLA loci, with DRB1 alleles having the most associated TCRs and HLA-C alleles having the fewest. Presence/absence analyses assumed roughly uniform sequencing depth across donors, an assumption that may not hold. Specific HLA alleles were associated with over 15,000 TCR beta sequences at a false discovery rate of 0.05 in a later analysis. In a later genetic analysis, fewer N-insertions in productive TCRs were reported among donors in an Asian-associated ancestry cluster than the roughly 710-donor mean. In a later analysis, HLA-associated TCR beta chains were found to be more clonally expanded and to have lower generation probabilities than equally common non-associated chains. For the cohort, immune exposure information was limited to CMV serostatus. Because counts were too low, fewer than 20 rarely observed V segments, including chromosome 9 orphons, were excluded from the earlier analysis of 587 of the donors. The classifier was reported to diagnose cytomegalovirus status with high specificity and sensitivity in both the original and validation cohorts. In an earlier analysis of several hundred of the donors, most TCR beta V segments were observed in productive rearrangements about 87% or about 30% of the time, broadly matching IMGT annotations. An association between a missense DCLRE1C variant and V-gene and J-gene trimming of TCR beta chains was found in a later genetic analysis and replicated in an independent cohort. In the study, approximately 160 TCR beta chains were listed as associated with cytomegalovirus. The authors suggested that the approach could potentially be extended to other disease states and immunological phenotypes. Most TCR sequences were observed very rarely across donors, whereas some public TCRs were present in many individuals. In a later analysis, several top co-occurrence clusters were reported to appear linked to parvovirus B19, influenza, CMV and Epstein-Barr virus. A group of highly shared sequence variants was considered likely to be a technical artifact of the sequencing pipeline. Three of the identified cytomegalovirus-associated TCR beta chains were confirmed in vitro to be specific for cytomegalovirus antigens. A later analysis found that most CMV-associated TCR beta chains appeared HLA-restricted, with HLA associations seemingly driven largely by CMV exposure. This cohort had only TCR beta chains sequenced, and the lack of alpha or paired-chain data limited which features could be detected.

In total, roughly 710 healthy bone marrow donors made up the cohort. At the time of sampling, every cohort member was nominally healthy, though immune exposures that went unrecorded were likely present. The donor tested CMV seropositive, placing the donor among the 289 seropositive members of the cohort. Every donor gave a peripheral blood sample, and the peripheral blood mononuclear cells from that sample were used for TCR beta sequencing. Genomic DNA extraction from the blood cell samples was performed with the Qiagen DNeasy Blood Extraction Kit. The library was produced with the immunoSEQ multiplex PCR assay. For the multiplex PCR, a mixture combining 60 forward primers for TCR Vbeta segments and 13 reverse primers for TCR Jbeta segments was used. Amplification of the CDR3 region of rearranged TCR beta genes was performed with a multiplex PCR assay on genomic DNA. Amplified TCR beta libraries were sequenced as 87-base-pair reads on the Illumina HiSeq System. In the paper's pipeline: In a later analysis, around 80 million unique TCR beta chains were counted across the approximately 640 repertoires, and roughly 11 million of these chains were shared by at least two donors. A nearest-neighbor algorithm error-corrected the raw reads and collapsed the reads into unique sequences, merging closely related sequences to remove PCR and sequencing errors. V, D and J gene segments were assigned by aligning CDR3 sequences to IMGT reference sequences. Each retained sequence needed at least a six-nucleotide match to both a V gene segment and a J gene segment. Rearrangements were called productive when the CDR3 lacked stop codons and stayed in frame with V and J; all others were non-productive. CDR3 was defined according to IMGT convention as the region running from the second conserved V-encoded cysteine to the conserved J-encoded phenylalanine. Sequences without an unambiguous match to a single V gene segment were excluded from the earlier analysis of several hundred of the donors. An earlier analysis of 500 to 700 of the donors classified V segments as functional when productive rearrangements were above 56.7% and as segregating when the standard deviation between donors was above 5%. To diagnose cytomegalovirus status from the catalog of TCR beta chain sequences, a statistical classification framework was built. A later analysis assigned V and J genes by comparing TCR nucleotide sequences with IMGT/GENE-DB human TR gene sequences. A later analysis assigned CDR3 sequences and most-parsimonious VDJ recombination scenarios with the TCRdist pipeline. In a later analysis, every TCR beta chain was defined by the combination of its CDR3 amino acid sequence and its V-gene family, and reads without a unique V-gene family were dropped. A later analysis removed nearly 600 highly shared, low-generation-probability nucleotide sequences to deal with suspected cross-contamination and a sequencing artifact. For each public chain, a later analysis derived a clonal expansion index from normalized ranks of inferred template counts within each repertoire. Generation probabilities in a later analysis came from a VDJ recombination model fitted to out-of-frame rearrangements, and those results were checked against IGoR. Hypergeometric tests were used in a later analysis to score TCR-TCR, TCR-HLA and TCR-CMV co-occurrence, with a repertoire-size bias correction applied to the TCR pairs. False discovery rates were estimated in a later analysis by permuting HLA or CMV assignments 20 times. In a later analysis, co-occurring TCRs were grouped using DBSCAN, with TCRdist sequence similarity added in when clustering inside HLA-allele-positive subsets. For co-occurrence clustering, repertoires with fewer than 30,000 or more than 120,000 public chains were excluded, along with four or five repertoires with anomalous nucleotide sharing. TCRdb limited this immuneACCESS table to in-frame rearrangements with V and J called. A share of clones is missing; checked studies link under half to unresolved V genes, and the rest is unexplained. The V and J calls and clone size were taken over from that table, and D and trimming were inferred from the DNA. This sample is represented by more than 90,000 clones; 81% of them were singletons. Clones ranked in the top ten supply about 3.9% of the sample.

This sequence uses TRBV18 and TRBJ1-1; D gene: possibly TRBD1, on 6 matching bases. The sequence was obtained from a woman aged 70-85 years in good health and CMV-seropositive. The sequencing sample was made of PBMCs. This receptor has the CDR3 CASSADRNTEAFF. Read as DNA, the sequence is TGTGCCAGCTCAGCGGACAGGAACACTGAAGCTTTCTTT.